The T cell receptor beta chain described here comes from a study of OX40 agonist ivuxolimab in advanced cancers. Study context: Ivuxolimab doses were 0.01, 0.1, 0.3, 1.5, 3 or 10 mg/kg every 2 weeks. Age averaged around 59 years (range about 23 to 80), and 80% to 90% were male.

Of note for this clone: Its antigen is unidentified.

TCRdb's copy holds only in-frame clones and misses some; the assay was immunoSEQ multiplex PCR. This table holds fewer than 35,000 clones, approximately 89% found once. Points from the study as a whole: Clonal expansion among partial responders at 0.1-3.0 mg/kg ranked near the lowest. Circulating CD4+ and CD8+ T cells showed clonal expansion by week 6 at 0.1 to 3.0 mg/kg.

Germline V gene lookup returns CDR1 LNHNV and CDR2 YYDKDF (reference sequence). With 4 bases clipped from V and 7 bases from J, the junction kept 13 bases outside the gene matches. This CDR3 is 17 amino acids long. Sequencing used CD4+ or CD8+ T cells sorted from blood, obtained in a trial of the OX40 agonist ivuxolimab. The sequence was obtained from an adult with an advanced solid tumor such as melanoma, head and neck, liver or kidney cancer. This chain links TRBV15 with TRBJ1-4; 9 bases align to TRBD1. CDR3 sequence: CATSIPQYRGLGEKLFF. The CDR3 DNA reads TGTGCCACCAGCATCCCCCAATACAGGGGGCTAGGTGAAAAACTGTTTTTT.